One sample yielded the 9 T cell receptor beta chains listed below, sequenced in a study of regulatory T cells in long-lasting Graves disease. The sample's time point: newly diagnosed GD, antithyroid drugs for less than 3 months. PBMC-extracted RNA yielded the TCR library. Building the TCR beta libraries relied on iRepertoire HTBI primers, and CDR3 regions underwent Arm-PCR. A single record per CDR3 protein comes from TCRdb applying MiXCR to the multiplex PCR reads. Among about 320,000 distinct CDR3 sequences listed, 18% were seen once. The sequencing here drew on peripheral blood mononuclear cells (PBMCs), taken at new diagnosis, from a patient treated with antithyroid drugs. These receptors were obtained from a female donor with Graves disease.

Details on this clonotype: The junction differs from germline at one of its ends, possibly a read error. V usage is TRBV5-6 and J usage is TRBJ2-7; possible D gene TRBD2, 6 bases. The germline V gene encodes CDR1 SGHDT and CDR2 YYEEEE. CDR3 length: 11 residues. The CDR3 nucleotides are TGTGCCAACAGCTTGGGGGGCGAGCAGTACTTC. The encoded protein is CANSLGGEQYF. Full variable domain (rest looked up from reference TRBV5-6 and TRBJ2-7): DAGVTQSPTHLIKTRGQQVTLRCSPKSGHDTVSWYQQALGQGPQFIFQYYEEEERQRGNFPDRFSGHQFPNYSSELNVNALLLGDSALYLCANSLGGEQYFGPGTRLTVT.

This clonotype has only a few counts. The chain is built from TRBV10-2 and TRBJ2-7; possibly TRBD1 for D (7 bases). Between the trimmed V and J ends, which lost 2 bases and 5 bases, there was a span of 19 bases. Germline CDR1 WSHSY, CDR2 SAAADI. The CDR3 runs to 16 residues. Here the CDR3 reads CASSEADRAGKDEQYF. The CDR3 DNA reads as TGCGCCAGCAGTGAGGCTGACAGGGCGGGGAAGGACGAGCAGTACTTC.

CDR3 in DNA: TGTGCCAGCAGTGGGACCGGGACAGGAGATTACGAGCAGTACTTC. Its translation: CASSGTGTGDYEQYF. The chain carries TRBV28 and TRBJ2-7; 8 bases map to TRBD1. The CDR3 extends over 15 amino acids. Germline V gives CDR1 MDHEN, CDR2 SYDVKM. V shed 5 bases and J 4 bases; nucleotides not matched to a gene: 10.

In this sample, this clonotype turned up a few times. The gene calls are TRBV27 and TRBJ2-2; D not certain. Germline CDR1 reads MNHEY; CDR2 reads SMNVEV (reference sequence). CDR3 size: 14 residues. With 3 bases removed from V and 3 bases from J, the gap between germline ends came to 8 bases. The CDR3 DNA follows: TGTGCCAGCAGTTTCGCGTCAGACACCGGGGAGCTGTTTTTT. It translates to CASSFASDTGELFF.

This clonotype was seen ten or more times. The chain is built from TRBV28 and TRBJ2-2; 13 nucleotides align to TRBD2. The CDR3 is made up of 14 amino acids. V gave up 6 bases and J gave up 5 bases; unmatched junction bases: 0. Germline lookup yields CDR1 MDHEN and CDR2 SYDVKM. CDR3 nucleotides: TGTGCCAGCAGACTAGCGGGAGGGACCGGGGAGCTGTTTTTT. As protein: CASRLAGGTGELFF.

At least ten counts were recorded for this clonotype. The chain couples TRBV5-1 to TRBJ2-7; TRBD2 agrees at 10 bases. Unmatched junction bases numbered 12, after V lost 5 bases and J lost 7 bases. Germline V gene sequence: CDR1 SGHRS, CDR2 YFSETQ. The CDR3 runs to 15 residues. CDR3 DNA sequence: TGCGCCAGCAGGGCCGGACTAGCGGAAGAAGGTGAGCAGTACTTC. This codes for CASRAGLAEEGEQYF.

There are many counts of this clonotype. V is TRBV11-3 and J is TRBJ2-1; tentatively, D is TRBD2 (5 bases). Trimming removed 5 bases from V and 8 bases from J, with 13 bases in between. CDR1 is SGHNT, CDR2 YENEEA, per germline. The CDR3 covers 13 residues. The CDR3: CASSQDFPHEQFF. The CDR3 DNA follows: TGTGCCAGCAGCCAGGACTTCCCCCATGAGCAGTTCTTC.

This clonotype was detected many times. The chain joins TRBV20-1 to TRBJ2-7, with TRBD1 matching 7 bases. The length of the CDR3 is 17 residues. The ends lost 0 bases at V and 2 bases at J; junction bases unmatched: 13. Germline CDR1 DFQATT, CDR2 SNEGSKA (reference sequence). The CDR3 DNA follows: TGCAGTGCTAGAGATCGAGGTTTTCGGGACAGAGCCTACGAGCAGTACTTC. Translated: CSARDRGFRDRAYEQYF.

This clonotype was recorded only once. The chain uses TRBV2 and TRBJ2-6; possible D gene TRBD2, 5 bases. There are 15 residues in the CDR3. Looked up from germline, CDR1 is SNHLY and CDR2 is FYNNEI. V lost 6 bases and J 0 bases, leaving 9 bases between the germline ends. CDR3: CASRGSSSGANVLTF. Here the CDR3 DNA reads TGTGCCAGCAGAGGGAGTTCCTCTGGGGCCAACGTCCTGACTTTC.